Below, one T cell receptor beta chain is given with its context. The data originate from a study of cytomegalovirus exposure and HLA in healthy donors. The PCR was carried out with 60 Vbeta primers and 13 Jbeta primers. The protocol was immunoSEQ multiplex PCR, while the TCRdb copy is restricted to in-frame clones and leaves out a portion. The sample includes 150,000 to 200,000 clones, around 75% seen only once; the top ten take roughly 2.8%. The sequenced sample was PBMCs. This TCR was recovered from a male donor in good health and CMV-seronegative.

The CDR3 spells CASSRAAGNQPQHF. CDR3 in DNA: TGTGCCAGCAGTCGGGCGGCAGGGAATCAGCCCCAGCATTTT. The gene calls are TRBV28 and TRBJ1-5, with D perhaps TRBD1 (5 bases). The CDR3 consists of 14 residues. Trimming cost V 5 bases and J 4 bases, with 12 bases left between them. Germline CDR1 MDHEN, CDR2 SYDVKM.